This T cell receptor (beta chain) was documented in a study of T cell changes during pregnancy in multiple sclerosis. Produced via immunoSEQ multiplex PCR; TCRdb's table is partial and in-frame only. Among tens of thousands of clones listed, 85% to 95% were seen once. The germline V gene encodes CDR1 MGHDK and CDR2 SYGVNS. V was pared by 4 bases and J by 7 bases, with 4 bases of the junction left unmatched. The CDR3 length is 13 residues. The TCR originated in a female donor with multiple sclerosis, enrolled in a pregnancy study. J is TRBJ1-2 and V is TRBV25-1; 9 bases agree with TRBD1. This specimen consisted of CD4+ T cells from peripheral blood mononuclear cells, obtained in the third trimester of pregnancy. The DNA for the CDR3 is TGTGCCAGCAGTGTGGGACAGGGATTTGGCTACACCTTC. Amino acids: CASSVGQGFGYTF.